The clone carrying this TCR beta chain was seen ten or more times. Its antigen remains unknown. The sample belongs to a study of CD8 T cells in ankylosing spondylitis. Trimming removed 6 bases from V and 2 bases from J; junction bases left unmatched: 8. This CDR3 spans 15 amino acids. CDR1 and CDR2 (germline): KGHSH, LQKENI. TCRdb used MiXCR to reprocess the 5' RACE reads, holding one entry per CDR3 protein. The sample records about 140,000 distinct CDR3 sequences, approximately 7.4% being singletons. Study results and limitations: Past research had described some motif variants in reactive arthritis synovial fluid and blood. A motif in TCR beta, a set of 8 or 9 highly homologous variants, appeared characteristic of ankylosing spondylitis blood.

Sequenced material: blood, either unsorted or a sorted T cell fraction (not recorded which). The chain employs TRBV18 and TRBJ1-2, with TRBD1 matching 8 bases. This TCR came from a female donor with ankylosing spondylitis or in good health (not recorded which). The CDR3 DNA sequence: TGTGCCAGCTCCTCCCCTCGACAGGGGAACTATGGCTACACCTTC. Protein sequence: CASSSPRQGNYGYTF.